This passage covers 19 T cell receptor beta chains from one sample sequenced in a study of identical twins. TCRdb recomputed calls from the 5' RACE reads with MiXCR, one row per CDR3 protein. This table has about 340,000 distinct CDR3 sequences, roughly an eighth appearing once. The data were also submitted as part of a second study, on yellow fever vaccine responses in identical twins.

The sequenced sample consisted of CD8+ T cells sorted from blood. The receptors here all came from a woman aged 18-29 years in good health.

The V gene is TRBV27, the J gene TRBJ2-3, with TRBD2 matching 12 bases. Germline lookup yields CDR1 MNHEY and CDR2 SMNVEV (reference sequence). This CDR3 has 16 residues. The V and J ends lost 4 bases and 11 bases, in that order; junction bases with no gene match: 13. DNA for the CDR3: TGTGCCAGCAGTTCACCTAGCGGGAGGGACTCCTTGGGGCAGTATTTT. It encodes CASSSPSGRDSLGQYF.

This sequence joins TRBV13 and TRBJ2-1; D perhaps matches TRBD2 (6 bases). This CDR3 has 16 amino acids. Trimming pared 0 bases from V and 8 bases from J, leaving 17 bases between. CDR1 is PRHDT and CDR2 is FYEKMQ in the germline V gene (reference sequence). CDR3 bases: TGTGCCAGCAGCTTAGGATCGACGGGAGTAATTTATGAGCAGTTCTTC. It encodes CASSLGSTGVIYEQFF.

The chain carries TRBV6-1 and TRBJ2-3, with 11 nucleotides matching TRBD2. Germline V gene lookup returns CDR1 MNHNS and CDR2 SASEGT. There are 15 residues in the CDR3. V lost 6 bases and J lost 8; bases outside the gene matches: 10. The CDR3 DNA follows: TGTGCCAGCAGCGATCTAGCGGGGGGTCAGGGTACGCAGTATTTT. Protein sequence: CASSDLAGGQGTQYF.

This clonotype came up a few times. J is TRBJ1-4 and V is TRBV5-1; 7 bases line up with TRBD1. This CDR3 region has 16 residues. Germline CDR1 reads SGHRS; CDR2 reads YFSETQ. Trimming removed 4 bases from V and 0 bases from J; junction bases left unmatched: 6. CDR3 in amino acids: CASSERTGPTNEKLFF. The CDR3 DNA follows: TGCGCCAGCAGCGAAAGGACAGGTCCAACTAATGAAAAACTGTTTTTT.

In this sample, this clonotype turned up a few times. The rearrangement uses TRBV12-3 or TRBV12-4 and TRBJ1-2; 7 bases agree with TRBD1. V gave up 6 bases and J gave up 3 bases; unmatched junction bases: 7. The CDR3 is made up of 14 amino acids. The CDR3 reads CASSPGTVHYGYTF. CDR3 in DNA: TGTGCCAGCAGCCCAGGGACAGTTCACTATGGCTACACCTTC.

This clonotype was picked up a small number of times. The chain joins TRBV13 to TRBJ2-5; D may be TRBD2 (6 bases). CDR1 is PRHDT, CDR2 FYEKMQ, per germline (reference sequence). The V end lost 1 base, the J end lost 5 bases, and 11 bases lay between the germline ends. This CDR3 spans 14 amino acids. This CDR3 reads CASSLERGMETQYF. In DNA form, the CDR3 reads TGTGCCAGCAGCTTAGAGCGCGGGATGGAGACCCAGTACTTC.

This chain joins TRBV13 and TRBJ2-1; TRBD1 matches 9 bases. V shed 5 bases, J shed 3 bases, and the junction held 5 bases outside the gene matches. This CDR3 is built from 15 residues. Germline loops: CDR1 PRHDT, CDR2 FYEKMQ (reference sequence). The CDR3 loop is CASSPTGGRYNEQFF. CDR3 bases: TGTGCCAGCAGCCCTACAGGGGGCCGCTACAATGAGCAGTTCTTC.

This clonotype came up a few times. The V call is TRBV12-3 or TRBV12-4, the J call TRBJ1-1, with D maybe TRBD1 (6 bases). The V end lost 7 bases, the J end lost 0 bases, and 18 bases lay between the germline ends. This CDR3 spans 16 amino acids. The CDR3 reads CASTVGAGVMNTEAFF. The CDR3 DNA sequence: TGTGCCAGCACTGTGGGGGCAGGGGTCATGAACACTGAAGCTTTCTTT.

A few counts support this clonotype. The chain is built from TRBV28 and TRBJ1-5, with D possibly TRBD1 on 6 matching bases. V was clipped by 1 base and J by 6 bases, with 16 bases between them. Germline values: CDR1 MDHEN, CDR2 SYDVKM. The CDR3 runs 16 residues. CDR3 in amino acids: CASSLYTGALGQPQHF. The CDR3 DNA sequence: TGTGCCAGCAGTTTATATACGGGGGCCTTGGGTCAGCCCCAGCATTTT. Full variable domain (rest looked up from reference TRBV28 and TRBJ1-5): DVKVTQSSRYLVKRTGEKVFLECVQDMDHENMFWYRQDPGLGLRLIYFSYDVKMKEKGDIPEGYSVSREKKERFSLILESASTNQTSMYLCASSLYTGALGQPQHFGDGTRLSIL.

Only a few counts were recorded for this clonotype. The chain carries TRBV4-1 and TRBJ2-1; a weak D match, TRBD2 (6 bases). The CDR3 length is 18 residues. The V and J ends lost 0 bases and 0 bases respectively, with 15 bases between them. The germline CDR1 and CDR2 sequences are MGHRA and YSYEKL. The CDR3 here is CASSQDPRTGGSYNEQFF. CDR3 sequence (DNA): TGCGCCAGCAGCCAAGATCCCCGCACCGGGGGCTCCTACAATGAGCAGTTCTTC.

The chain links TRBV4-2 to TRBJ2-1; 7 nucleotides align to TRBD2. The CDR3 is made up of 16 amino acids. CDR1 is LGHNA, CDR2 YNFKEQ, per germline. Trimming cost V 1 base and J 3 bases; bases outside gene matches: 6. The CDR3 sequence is CASSQGSPGGYNEQFF. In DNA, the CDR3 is TGTGCCAGCAGCCAAGGTTCACCGGGAGGCTACAATGAGCAGTTCTTC.

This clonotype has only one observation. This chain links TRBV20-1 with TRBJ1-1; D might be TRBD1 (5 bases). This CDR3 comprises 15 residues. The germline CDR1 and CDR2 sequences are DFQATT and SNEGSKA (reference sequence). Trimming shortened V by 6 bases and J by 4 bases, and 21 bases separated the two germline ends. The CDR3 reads CSALPRQTRTTEAFF. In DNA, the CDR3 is TGCAGTGCCCTCCCTAGACAGACAAGAACCACTGAAGCTTTCTTT.

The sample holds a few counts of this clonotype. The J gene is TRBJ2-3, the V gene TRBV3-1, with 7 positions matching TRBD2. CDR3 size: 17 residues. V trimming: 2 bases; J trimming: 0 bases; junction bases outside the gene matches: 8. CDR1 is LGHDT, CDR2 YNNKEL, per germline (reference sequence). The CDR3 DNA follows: TGTGCCAGCAGCCAACTAGGAGCGGGACCCAGCACAGATACGCAGTATTTT. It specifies CASSQLGAGPSTDTQYF.

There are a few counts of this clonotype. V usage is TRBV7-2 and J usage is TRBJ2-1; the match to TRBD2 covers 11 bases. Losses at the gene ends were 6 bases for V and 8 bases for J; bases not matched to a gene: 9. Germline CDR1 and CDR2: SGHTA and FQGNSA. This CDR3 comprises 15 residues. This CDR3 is CASRLGLAAGDEQFF. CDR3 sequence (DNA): TGTGCCAGCAGATTGGGACTAGCGGCCGGTGATGAGCAGTTCTTC.

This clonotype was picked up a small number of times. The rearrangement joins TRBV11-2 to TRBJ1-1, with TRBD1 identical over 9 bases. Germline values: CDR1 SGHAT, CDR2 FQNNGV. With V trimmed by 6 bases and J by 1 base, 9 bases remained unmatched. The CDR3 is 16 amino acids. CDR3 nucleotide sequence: TGTGCCAGCAGTAGACACAGGGGGCAGGAGAACACTGAAGCTTTCTTT. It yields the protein CASSRHRGQENTEAFF.

The CDR3 sequence: CASSLDHSKNTEAFF. The CDR3 bases are TGTGCCAGCAGCTTAGATCACAGCAAGAACACTGAAGCTTTCTTT. The chain carries TRBV11-3 and TRBJ1-1; D not resolved. Trimming shortened V by 0 bases and J by 1 base, and 9 bases separated the two germline ends. Germline CDR1 is SGHNT and CDR2 is YENEEA. CDR3 length: 15 amino acids.

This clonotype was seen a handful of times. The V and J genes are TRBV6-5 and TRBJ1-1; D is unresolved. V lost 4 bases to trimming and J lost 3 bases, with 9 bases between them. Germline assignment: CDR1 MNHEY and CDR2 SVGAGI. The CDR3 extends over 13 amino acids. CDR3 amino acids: CASSSSIHTEAFF. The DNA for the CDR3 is TGTGCCAGCAGTTCGTCAATTCACACTGAAGCTTTCTTT.

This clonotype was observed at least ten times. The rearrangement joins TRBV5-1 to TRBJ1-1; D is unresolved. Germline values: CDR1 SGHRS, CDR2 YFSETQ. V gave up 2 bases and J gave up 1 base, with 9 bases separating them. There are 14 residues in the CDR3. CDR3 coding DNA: TGCGCCAGCAGCTTACGGGGAGAGAACACTGAAGCTTTCTTT. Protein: CASSLRGENTEAFF.

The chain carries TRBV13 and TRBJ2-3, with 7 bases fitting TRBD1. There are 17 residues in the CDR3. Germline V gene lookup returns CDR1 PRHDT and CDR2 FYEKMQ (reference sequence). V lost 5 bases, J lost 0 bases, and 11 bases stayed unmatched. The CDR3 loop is CASSPPGQKTSTDTQYF. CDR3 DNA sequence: TGTGCCAGCAGCCCCCCGGGACAGAAGACAAGCACAGATACGCAGTATTTT. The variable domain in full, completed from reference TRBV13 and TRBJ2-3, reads AAGVIQSPRHLIKEKRETATLKCYPIPRHDTVYWYQQGPGQDPQFLISFYEKMQSDKGSIPDRFSAQQFSDYHSELNMSSLELGDSALYFCASSPPGQKTSTDTQYFGPGTRLTVL.